The 5 T cell receptor beta chains below all came from one sample that was sequenced in a study of T cell repertoires in cytomegalovirus infection. MiXCR, run by TCRdb on the reads, gives a single entry per CDR3 protein. The sample consists of some 230,000 distinct CDR3 sequences, approximately 22% of them appearing once. Sequencing was performed on CD8+ T cells from PBMCs. The source of these receptors is a human donor in good health (CMV status not recorded). Some clones in this sample may be carry-over from other donors' samples.

This clonotype has a count of ten or more. This chain connects TRBV7-8 to TRBJ2-5; no firm D call. CDR1 is SGHVS, CDR2 FQNEAQ, per germline. The V end lost 0 bases, the J end lost 2 bases, and 10 bases lay between the germline ends. The CDR3 contains 15 residues. The CDR3 reads CASSLAYVRQETQYF. CDR3 in DNA: TGTGCCAGCAGCTTAGCGTATGTACGGCAAGAGACCCAGTACTTC.

This clonotype was observed many times. This chain links TRBV12-3 or TRBV12-4 with TRBJ2-5; D is unclear. Trimming stripped 6 bases from V and 5 bases from J, with 13 bases between. This CDR3 region has 13 residues. CDR3 DNA sequence: TGTGCCAGCAGCCACACTGAACGGGAGACCCAGTACTTC. Amino acid sequence: CASSHTERETQYF.

CDR3 nucleotide sequence: TGCAGTGCCCAGCTCGAGTCTAGGGCCTCCTACGAGCAGTACTTC. Amino acid sequence: CSAQLESRASYEQYF. The chain joins TRBV20-1 to TRBJ2-7, with unresolved D. V was shortened by 6 bases and J by 0 bases, with 18 bases between the two germline ends. The CDR3 length is 15 residues. CDR1 is DFQATT and CDR2 is SNEGSKA in the germline V gene (reference sequence).

This clonotype was observed a few times. The rearrangement links TRBV5-5 to TRBJ2-7; 7 bases line up with TRBD1. The CDR3 runs 13 residues. With V trimmed by 0 bases and J by 10 bases, 7 bases remained unmatched. In germline, CDR1 is SGHKS, CDR2 YYEKEE (reference sequence). The CDR3 region is CASSLGTGPAQYF. The DNA for the CDR3 is TGTGCCAGCAGCTTGGGGACAGGACCTGCTCAGTACTTC.

This clonotype has more than one count but fewer than ten. The rearrangement links TRBV7-6 to TRBJ2-1, with TRBD2 matching 16 bases. Germline values: CDR1 SGHVS, CDR2 FNYEAQ. The CDR3 has 17 amino acids. Trimming took 5 bases from V and 3 from J; bases not matched to a gene: 4. The CDR3 nucleotides read TGTGCCAGCAGCCCGGGACTAGCGGGGGGGCTCTACAATGAGCAGTTCTTC. Amino acid sequence: CASSPGLAGGLYNEQFF.